The following is a TCR beta chain sequence with its context. What it binds is not known. The sample comes from a study of cytomegalovirus exposure and HLA in healthy donors. Broader study findings: Across donors, presence/absence analyses took sequencing depth to be roughly uniform. It was only CMV serostatus that was available as immune exposure information.

The trim removed 4 bases at V and 4 bases at J, leaving 12 bases unmatched. Germline CDR1 and CDR2: SGHAT and FQNNGV. The CDR3 spans 17 residues. With 60 Vbeta and 13 Jbeta primers, the PCR was carried out. Method: immunoSEQ multiplex PCR; TCRdb's copy keeps in-frame clones and lacks some. The data show some 160,000 clones, with 65% to 85% seen just once and around 4.5% held by the top ten. V and J are TRBV11-2 and TRBJ1-2; TRBD1 matches at 10 bases. The sequence was collected from a woman aged 40-49 years in good health and CMV-seropositive. The material sequenced was PBMCs. Here the CDR3 DNA reads TGTGCCAGCAGCTACGCAGGAGGGGGACAGGGGACCTATGGCTACACCTTC. As protein: CASSYAGGGQGTYGYTF.